The 20 T cell receptor beta chains below come from one sample, sequenced in a study of blood T cell repertoires in COVID-19. Here immunoSEQ multiplex PCR was the method, and the copy in TCRdb shows in-frame clones only, minus some. The data contain about 220,000 clones, more than 85% of them singletons. The source material was peripheral blood. The receptors were sampled from a middle-aged man with active or convalescent COVID-19.

The CDR3 spells CASSPGDRGRLQPQHF. The CDR3 DNA follows: TGTGCCAGCAGTCCGGGGGACAGGGGAAGACTTCAGCCCCAGCATTTT. The V and J genes are TRBV28 and TRBJ1-5; 10 bases agree with TRBD1. The CDR3 has 16 amino acids. Germline V gene sequence: CDR1 MDHEN, CDR2 SYDVKM. Trimming at V came to 5 bases and at J to 6 bases, leaving 10 bases not matched to a gene.

This clone was seen only once. The chain carries TRBV11-2 and TRBJ1-1; D unclear. The CDR3 length is 11 residues. V lost 6 bases to trimming and J lost 8 bases, with 10 bases between them. Germline loops: CDR1 SGHAT, CDR2 FQNNGV. DNA of the CDR3: TGTGCCAGCAGTAAGACAAAAGAAGCTTTCTTT. Its translation is CASSKTKEAFF.

The J gene is TRBJ1-2, the V gene TRBV29-1; possible D gene TRBD1, 6 bases. The V end lost 7 bases, the J end lost 3 bases, and 15 bases lay between the germline ends. This CDR3 region has 13 residues. Looked up from germline, CDR1 is SQVTM and CDR2 is ANQGSEA. The CDR3 region has the DNA TGCAGCGCCCCGGGAGGGGGAGACTATGGCTACACCTTC. This encodes CSAPGGGDYGYTF.

V usage is TRBV28 and J usage is TRBJ1-4; a weak D match, TRBD1 (5 bases). CDR3 length: 14 amino acids. The ends were cut back, 0 bases at V and 7 bases at J, with 9 bases in the middle. Per the germline V gene, CDR1 is MDHEN and CDR2 is SYDVKM. This chain's CDR3 is CASSLWDTGEKLFF. Written as DNA, the CDR3 is TGTGCCAGCAGTTTATGGGACACCGGTGAAAAACTGTTTTTT.

The chain carries TRBV14 and TRBJ2-1; tentative D call: TRBD2 (5 bases). This CDR3 contains 14 residues. CDR1 is SGHDN, CDR2 FVKESK, per germline. Trimming took 4 bases from V and 3 from J, leaving 10 bases between them. In nucleotides, the CDR3 is TGTGCCAGCAGCCCCGCTAGCCACTACAATGAGCAGTTCTTC. This encodes CASSPASHYNEQFF.

The chain couples TRBV5-4 to TRBJ2-7; D gene unclear. The CDR3 runs 14 residues. Germline V gene data show CDR1 as SGHNT and CDR2 as YYREEE (reference sequence). V shed 5 bases and J shed 1 base, with 13 bases lying between them. The CDR3 protein is CASRSDAASYEQYF. The CDR3, as DNA: TGTGCCAGCAGAAGCGACGCTGCTTCCTACGAGCAGTACTTC.

The rearrangement links TRBV13 to TRBJ1-1, with unresolved D. V was pared by 4 bases and J by 0 bases, with 6 bases between. CDR1 and CDR2 (germline): PRHDT, FYEKMQ (reference sequence). The CDR3 runs to 13 residues. This CDR3 is CASSSGMNTEAFF. The CDR3 DNA reads TGTGCCAGCAGCTCTGGCATGAACACTGAAGCTTTCTTT.

V and J are TRBV7-9 and TRBJ1-2; D remains unclear. V lost 5 bases, J lost 10 bases, and 14 bases lay in between. Looked up from germline, CDR1 is SEHNR and CDR2 is FQNEAQ (reference sequence). The CDR3 totals 12 residues. Written as DNA, the CDR3 is TGTGCCAGCAGCATTAGCGGGAAAGACTACACCTTC. Its translation is CASSISGKDYTF.

On this clone: This specimen includes other DNA sequences encoding the same CDR3. The chain employs TRBV2 and TRBJ1-5, with 10 positions matching TRBD1. After removal of 4 bases from V and 7 bases from J, the junction contained 4 bases not matched to a gene. This CDR3 is 14 amino acids long. Germline lookup yields CDR1 SNHLY and CDR2 FYNNEI. In DNA, the CDR3 is TGTGCCAGCAGTGGACAGGGGGCCGGGCAGCCCCAGCATTTT. Encoded protein: CASSGQGAGQPQHF. The whole variable domain, remainder taken from reference TRBV2 and TRBJ1-5, is EPEVTQTPSHQVTQMGQEVILRCVPISNHLYFYWYRQILGQKVEFLVSFYNNEISEKSEIFDDQFSVERPDGSNFTLKIRSTKLEDSAMYFCASSGQGAGQPQHFGDGTRLSIL.

This chain links TRBV5-6 with TRBJ2-3, with TRBD2 matching over 7 bases. The CDR3 sequence is 19 residues long. Germline V CDR1 and CDR2: SGHDT, YYEEEE. V gave up 3 bases and J gave up 1 base; unmatched junction bases: 17. The CDR3 DNA reads TGTGCCAGCAGCTCAGTAAATCTAGCGGCGAGCCTCCGCACAGATACGCAGTATTTT. Translation gives CASSSVNLAASLRTDTQYF.

The chain employs TRBV9 and TRBJ2-2; tentatively, D is TRBD1 (5 bases). Per the germline V gene, CDR1 is SGDLS and CDR2 is YYNGEE. V lost 6 bases to trimming and J lost 4 bases, with 13 bases between them. The CDR3 runs to 14 residues. The CDR3 sequence: CASNHQGSTGELFF. The CDR3 DNA follows: TGTGCCAGCAACCATCAGGGATCCACCGGGGAGCTGTTTTTT.

V gene TRBV28 combines with J gene TRBJ1-6; 7 bases match TRBD1. The CDR3 is made up of 16 amino acids. CDR1 and CDR2 (germline): MDHEN, SYDVKM. Trimming took 0 bases from V and 3 from J; bases not matched to a gene: 2. Here the CDR3 reads CASSLWAGGYNSPLHF. Written as DNA, the CDR3 is TGTGCCAGCAGTTTATGGGCAGGGGGCTATAATTCACCCCTCCACTTT.

The rearrangement joins TRBV6-6 to TRBJ2-7; 7 nucleotides match TRBD1. Losses at the gene ends were 0 bases for V and 3 bases for J; bases not matched to a gene: 8. Germline CDR1 is MNHNY and CDR2 is SVGAGI (reference sequence). The CDR3 consists of 16 residues. CDR3 sequence: CASSYSKSGQVYEQYF. The CDR3 DNA reads as TGTGCCAGCAGTTACTCGAAGTCCGGACAGGTCTACGAGCAGTACTTC.

The CDR3 nucleotides are TGTGCCAGCAGCGCCCAGGACAGGGGGGCCTACGAGCAGTACTTC. Translation gives CASSAQDRGAYEQYF. The genes are TRBV9 and TRBJ2-7, with TRBD1 matching 10 bases. CDR1 and CDR2 from the germline V gene are SGDLS and YYNGEE. This CDR3 comprises 15 residues. J gave up 2 bases and V 3 bases, and 5 bases lay outside the gene matches. The full variable domain, rest sourced from reference TRBV9 and TRBJ2-7, is DSGVTQTPKHLITATGQRVTLRCSPRSGDLSVYWYQQSLDQGLQFLIQYYNGEERAKGNILERFSAQQFPDLHSELNLSSLELGDSALYFCASSAQDRGAYEQYFGPGTRLTVT.

V usage is TRBV7-6 and J usage is TRBJ1-5; 7 bases match TRBD1. This CDR3 has 15 residues. V lost 4 bases and J lost 5; bases outside the gene matches: 8. Germline assignment: CDR1 SGHVS and CDR2 FNYEAQ. The chain's CDR3 is CASSWADREDQPQHF. The CDR3 DNA sequence: TGTGCCAGCAGCTGGGCCGACAGGGAGGATCAGCCCCAGCATTTT. Full variable domain (remainder filled in from reference TRBV7-6 and TRBJ1-5): GAGVSQSPRYKVTKRGQDVALRCDPISGHVSLYWYRQALGQGPEFLTYFNYEAQQDKSGLPNDRFSAERPEGSISTLTIQRTEQRDSAMYRCASSWADREDQPQHFGDGTRLSIL.

The V gene is TRBV2, the J gene TRBJ2-3; D may be TRBD2 (5 bases). This CDR3 is 16 amino acids long. Germline V lookup: CDR1 SNHLY, CDR2 FYNNEI. V lost 8 bases to trimming and J lost 2 bases, with 20 bases between them. CDR3 amino acids: CASGDQWGLATDTQYF. CDR3 nucleotides: TGTGCCAGCGGAGACCAATGGGGTCTAGCCACAGATACGCAGTATTTT.

A remark on this clone: Distinct nucleotide sequences in the sample also encode this CDR3. The chain joins TRBV27 to TRBJ1-5; possibly TRBD1 for D (6 bases). The V gene lost 8 bases and the J gene lost 1 base, with 15 bases spanning the gap. Germline-derived CDR1 and CDR2 are MNHEY and SMNVEV (reference sequence). There are 15 residues in the CDR3. CDR3 sequence: CASRLGGASNQPQHF. CDR3 DNA sequence: TGTGCCAGCCGACTGGGGGGGGCAAGCAATCAGCCCCAGCATTTT.

This clone was counted a few times. The chain employs TRBV2 and TRBJ1-2; maybe TRBD1 (5 bases). V dropped 7 bases and J dropped 5 bases, with 11 bases sitting between them. The CDR3 sequence is 12 residues long. Germline V gene lookup returns CDR1 SNHLY and CDR2 FYNNEI. In DNA form, the CDR3 reads TGTGCCAGCAAGACAGAGCCTTATGGCTACACCTTC. Translated: CASKTEPYGYTF.

The V gene is TRBV6-1, the J gene TRBJ1-4, with 7 bases identical to TRBD1. V dropped 1 base and J dropped 4; count of bases not matched to a gene: 12. This CDR3 region has 18 residues. CDR1 and CDR2 (germline): MNHNS, SASEGT. CDR3 loop: CASSEGLVGTAINEKLFF. In nucleotides, the CDR3 is TGTGCCAGCAGTGAAGGTCTTGTTGGGACAGCGATTAATGAAAAACTGTTTTTT.

This clone appeared once. This rearrangement joins TRBV19 to TRBJ1-2, with D perhaps TRBD1 (5 bases). The CDR3 length is 13 residues. The V gene lost 3 bases and the J gene lost 4 bases, with 9 bases spanning the gap. Germline CDR1 reads LNHDA; CDR2 reads SQIVND (reference sequence). This CDR3 reads CASSIATAYGYTF. As DNA, the CDR3 is TGTGCCAGTAGTATCGCGACAGCCTATGGCTACACCTTC. The whole variable domain, remainder taken from reference TRBV19 and TRBJ1-2, is DGGITQSPKYLFRKEGQNVTLSCEQNLNHDAMYWYRQDPGQGLRLIYYSQIVNDFQKGDIAEGYSVSREKKESFPLTVTSAQKNPTAFYLCASSIATAYGYTFGSGTRLTVV.